This TCR beta chain was obtained from a study of control samples from healthy donors and cancer patients. V was clipped by 2 bases and J by 2 bases, with 10 bases between them. The germline CDR1 and CDR2 sequences are SGHNT and YYREEE (reference sequence). The CDR3 consists of 14 residues. The assay was immunoSEQ multiplex PCR, and TCRdb's table has in-frame clones only and misses some. The sample gives around 90,000 clones, more than 75% of which show up once; under 25% is in the top ten. The sequence was obtained from a man aged 25 to 45 in good health. The sample taken for sequencing was blood. V gene TRBV5-4 combines with J gene TRBJ2-5; possible D gene TRBD1, 6 bases. CDR3 in amino acids: CASSLDRYQETQYF. CDR3 nucleotide sequence: TGTGCCAGCAGCTTAGACAGGTATCAAGAGACCCAGTACTTC.